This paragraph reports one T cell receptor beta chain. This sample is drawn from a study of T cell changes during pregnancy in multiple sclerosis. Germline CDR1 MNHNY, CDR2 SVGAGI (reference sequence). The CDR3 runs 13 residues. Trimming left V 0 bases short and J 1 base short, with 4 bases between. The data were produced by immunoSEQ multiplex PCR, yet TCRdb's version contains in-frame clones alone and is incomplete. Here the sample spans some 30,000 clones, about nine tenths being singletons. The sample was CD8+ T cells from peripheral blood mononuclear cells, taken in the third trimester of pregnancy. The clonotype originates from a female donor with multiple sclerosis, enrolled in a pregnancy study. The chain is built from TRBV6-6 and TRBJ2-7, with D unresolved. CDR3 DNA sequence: TGTGCCAGCAGTTACTCTCCGTCCTACGAGCAGTACTTC. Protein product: CASSYSPSYEQYF.